This T cell receptor (beta chain) derives from a study of OX40 agonist ivuxolimab in advanced cancers. Looking at the study overall: At doses from 0.01 to 10 mg/kg, patients were given intravenous ivuxolimab every 2 weeks. Three patients, one with hepatocellular carcinoma and two with cutaneous melanoma, responded partially. The eligibility criteria allowed prior anti-PD-1, anti-PD-L1 or anti-CTLA-4 therapy, and under 50% had some.

Germline V gives CDR1 SNHLY, CDR2 FYNNEI. The V end lost 3 bases, the J end lost 4 bases, and 12 bases lay between the germline ends. The CDR3 covers 14 residues. TCRdb's table, derived via immunoSEQ multiplex PCR, lists solely in-frame clones and lacks some. This table holds approximately 130,000 clones, 90% to 95% found once. The chain couples TRBV2 to TRBJ1-1, with D hard to call. The clonotype originates from an adult with an advanced solid tumor such as melanoma, head and neck, liver or kidney cancer. The specimen comprised CD4+ or CD8+ T cells sorted from blood, sampled in a trial of the OX40 agonist ivuxolimab. The CDR3 sequence: CASSERRRGTEAFF. In DNA form, the CDR3 reads TGTGCCAGCAGTGAGCGCCGGCGAGGCACTGAAGCTTTCTTT.